These 13 T cell receptor beta chains were sequenced from one sample in a study of blood T cells in healthy people across ages. A sample-barcoded 5' primer and a J-beta primer mix were used in a second PCR of roughly 7 to 11 cycles. A single record per CDR3 protein comes from TCRdb applying MiXCR to the 5' RACE reads. The sample yields 700,000 to 1,000,000 distinct CDR3 sequences, 40% to 50% seen once. What was sequenced was blood. All receptors come from a man in his sixties in good health.

The CDR3 here is CASSRTPQGEYGYTF. CDR3 DNA: TGTGCCAGCAGCCGAACGCCACAGGGGGAATATGGCTACACCTTC. The V and J genes are TRBV7-9 and TRBJ1-2, with 8 bases that match TRBD1. Per germline, CDR1 SEHNR and CDR2 FQNEAQ (reference sequence). The CDR3 is 15 residues long. Unmatched junction bases numbered 10, after V lost 5 bases and J lost 5 bases. The full variable domain, in which reference TRBV7-9 and TRBJ1-2 provide the parts outside the CDR3, is DTGVSQNPRHKITKRGQNVTFRCDPISEHNRLYWYRQTLGQGPEFLTYFQNEAQLEKSRLLSDRFSAERPKGSFSTLEIQRTEQGDSAMYLCASSRTPQGEYGYTFGSGTRLTVV.

The chain uses TRBV27 and TRBJ1-2; 9 bases agree with TRBD1. There are 14 residues in the CDR3. Germline V gives CDR1 MNHEY, CDR2 SMNVEV (reference sequence). The J segment lost 8 bases and the V segment lost 0 bases, leaving 4 bases of the junction unmatched. The CDR3 DNA follows: TGTGCCAGCAGTTTATCACAGGGGGCGTACGGCTACACCTTC. It encodes CASSLSQGAYGYTF.

This clonotype was observed a handful of times. The chain carries TRBV7-8 and TRBJ2-1, with 9 bases lining up with TRBD1. Germline V gene lookup returns CDR1 SGHVS and CDR2 FQNEAQ. The CDR3 sequence is 16 residues long. V was clipped by 4 bases and J by 9 bases; unmatched bases: 13. CDR3 in amino acids: CASSSDYRGRVSEQFF. CDR3 bases: TGTGCCAGCAGCTCCGATTACAGGGGGCGAGTGAGTGAGCAGTTCTTC. The full variable domain, in which reference TRBV7-8 and TRBJ2-1 provide the parts outside the CDR3, is GAGVSQSPRYKVAKRGQDVALRCDPISGHVSLFWYQQALGQGPEFLTYFQNEAQLDKSGLPSDRFFAERPEGSVSTLKIQRTQQEDSAVYLCASSSDYRGRVSEQFFGPGTRLTVL.

This rearrangement joins TRBV20-1 to TRBJ2-3, with D hard to call. This CDR3 comprises 14 residues. Germline CDR1 and CDR2: DFQATT and SNEGSKA (reference sequence). V lost 2 bases and J 1 base, leaving 10 bases between the germline ends. The CDR3 is CSARLTYRTDTQYF. CDR3 bases: TGCAGTGCTAGACTCACGTACCGCACAGATACGCAGTATTTT.

The CDR3 reads CASSPESVWVFGEQFF. CDR3 in DNA: TGTGCCAGCAGCCCAGAGTCCGTATGGGTTTTTGGTGAGCAGTTCTTC. The chain employs TRBV11-2 and TRBJ2-1; D gene uncertain. The CDR3 has 16 residues. V shed 5 bases and J shed 9 bases, with 23 bases lying between them. Germline CDR1 reads SGHAT; CDR2 reads FQNNGV.

This sequence joins TRBV7-9 and TRBJ2-1, with D unclear. Trimming stripped 5 bases from V and 5 bases from J, with 10 bases between. This CDR3 has 13 amino acids. CDR1 is SEHNR, CDR2 FQNEAQ, per germline (reference sequence). The chain's CDR3 is CASSRPRDNEQFF. The CDR3 bases are TGTGCCAGCAGCCGCCCACGTGACAATGAGCAGTTCTTC.

The chain links TRBV2 to TRBJ2-5; the D is unclear. Trimming left V 8 bases short and J 5 bases short, with 9 bases between. The CDR3 covers 11 residues. The germline gives CDR1 SNHLY, CDR2 FYNNEI. The CDR3: CASRRWETQYF. DNA of the CDR3: TGTGCCAGCCGTAGGTGGGAGACCCAGTACTTC. Variable domain in full (rest from reference TRBV2 and TRBJ2-5): EPEVTQTPSHQVTQMGQEVILRCVPISNHLYFYWYRQILGQKVEFLVSFYNNEISEKSEIFDDQFSVERPDGSNFTLKIRSTKLEDSAMYFCASRRWETQYFGPGTRLLVL.

V and J are TRBV29-1 and TRBJ2-1, with 9 bases identical to TRBD1. Germline V lookup: CDR1 SQVTM, CDR2 ANQGSEA. The V gene end was trimmed by 3 bases and the J gene end by 2 bases; junction bases not matched to a gene: 2. This CDR3 comprises 14 residues. The CDR3 here is CSVDRDRAYNEQFF. The CDR3 DNA reads as TGCAGCGTTGACCGGGACAGGGCCTACAATGAGCAGTTCTTC.

V usage is TRBV7-2 and J usage is TRBJ2-3; TRBD2 is a possible D gene (6 bases). V was shortened by 5 bases and J by 12 bases, with 12 bases between the two germline ends. This CDR3 region has 11 residues. Germline CDR1 SGHTA, CDR2 FQGNSA. The CDR3 spells CASSKTGTQYF. The CDR3 nucleotides read TGTGCCAGCAGCAAAACTGGGACTCAGTATTTT. The whole variable domain, remainder taken from reference TRBV7-2 and TRBJ2-3, is GAGVSQSPSNKVTEKGKDVELRCDPISGHTALYWYRQSLGQGLEFLIYFQGNSAPDKSGLPSDRFSAERTGGSVSTLTIQRTQQEDSAVYLCASSKTGTQYFGPGTRLTVL.

This chain connects TRBV7-8 to TRBJ1-6; 11 bases match TRBD1. V shed 3 bases, J shed 7 bases, and the junction held 5 bases outside the gene matches. There are 16 residues in the CDR3. The germline V gene encodes CDR1 SGHVS and CDR2 FQNEAQ. The CDR3 is CASSFLGQGANSPLHF. The CDR3 DNA sequence: TGTGCCAGCAGCTTCCTAGGACAGGGGGCAAATTCACCCCTCCACTTT.

The chain carries TRBV6-5 and TRBJ2-7, with TRBD2 matching 9 bases. CDR1 is MNHEY and CDR2 is SVGAGI in the germline V gene. The CDR3 consists of 15 residues. Unmatched junction bases numbered 10, after V lost 0 bases and J lost 10 bases. For the CDR3, the DNA is TGTGCCAGCAGTTACTCGAATGGCCTAGCGGGGTACCAGTACTTC. This encodes CASSYSNGLAGYQYF.

This clonotype was seen only a few times. The chain joins TRBV7-2 to TRBJ1-1, with 7 bases aligning to TRBD1. Losses at the gene ends were 6 bases for V and 2 bases for J; bases not matched to a gene: 3. CDR3 length: 13 amino acids. CDR1 is SGHTA, CDR2 FQGNSA, per germline. The CDR3 sequence is CASRQGTNTEAFF. DNA for the CDR3: TGTGCCAGCAGACAGGGGACCAACACTGAAGCTTTCTTT.

The genes are TRBV20-1 and TRBJ2-1, with 12 nucleotides matching TRBD2. CDR3 size: 16 residues. Germline V CDR1 and CDR2: DFQATT, SNEGSKA (reference sequence). V was clipped by 0 bases and J by 8 bases; unmatched bases: 8. CDR3 sequence: CSARETRLAGADEQFF. The CDR3 DNA is TGCAGTGCTAGAGAGACCCGACTAGCGGGAGCTGATGAGCAGTTCTTC.